The count of the clone carrying this TCR beta chain is one. Its antigen remains unknown. The data originate from a study of cytomegalovirus exposure and HLA in healthy donors. Study results and caveats: About 87% or about 30% of the time was how often most TCR beta V segments were productive, according to an earlier analysis. A few CMV-associated chains were confirmed in vitro to be specific for CMV antigens. A likely sequencing artifact accounted for one observed cluster of highly shared sequence variants. The authors later found HLA-associated TCR beta chains more clonally expanded than equally common others.

Amplification used 60 Vbeta primers and 13 Jbeta primers. Only in-frame clones appear in the TCRdb table, and some are missing; sequencing was by immunoSEQ multiplex PCR. The sample yields some 160,000 clones, around 77% seen once. The CDR3 covers 18 residues. Trimming at V came to 0 bases and at J to 0 bases, leaving 6 bases not matched to a gene. The germline V gene encodes CDR1 MGHDK and CDR2 SYGVNS. This receptor was taken from a woman aged 25-40 years in good health and CMV-seronegative. The rearrangement joins TRBV25-1 to TRBJ1-1; TRBD1 matches 11 bases. The sample consisted of PBMCs. CDR3: CASSEYLGTGGMNTEAFF. Here the CDR3 DNA reads TGTGCCAGCAGTGAATATTTGGGGACAGGGGGAATGAACACTGAAGCTTTCTTT.